This T cell receptor (beta chain) was obtained from a study of T cell responses to AZD1222 COVID-19 vaccine. Study findings and constraints: The repertoires were collected only after the peak T cell response. Donors were largely white British and mainly female; clonal diversity was possibly underestimated. CD4 TCRs associated with vaccination spanned spike, dominating at 160-218 and 743-854. Unmutated variant regions reportedly attract nearly half of all spike-specific TCRs.

The method was immunoSEQ multiplex PCR; TCRdb's version includes in-frame clones alone and lacks a portion of them. The sample contains over 150,000 clones, around 90% of which appear only once. On this clone itself: Its target is unknown.

Germline lookup yields CDR1 LGHDT and CDR2 YNNKEL (reference sequence). Trimming took 4 bases from V and 5 from J; bases not matched to a gene: 5. This CDR3 contains 15 residues. The sample here was peripheral blood, taken on day 0 of AZD1222 vaccination. This TCR was recovered from an adult in good health. This rearrangement joins TRBV3-1 (or the pseudogene TRBV3-2) to TRBJ2-1, with 10 nucleotides matching TRBD2. CDR3 in DNA: TGTGCCAGCAGCCTACGGACTAGCGGCCACAATGAGCAGTTCTTC. Translating gives CASSLRTSGHNEQFF.